A single sample gave rise to the 9 T cell receptor beta chains below, sequenced in a study of blood T cell repertoires in COVID-19. The data were produced by immunoSEQ multiplex PCR, yet TCRdb's version contains in-frame clones alone and is incomplete. Seen here are a few hundred thousand clones, roughly 80% observed once, and the top ten hold over 7%. The sequencing sample was made of peripheral blood. The source of these receptors is a woman in her 70s with acute or convalescent COVID-19.

The V and J genes are TRBV3-1 (or the pseudogene TRBV3-2) and TRBJ2-3; 10 nucleotides align to TRBD2. CDR1 is LGHDT, CDR2 YNNKEL, per germline (reference sequence). J was trimmed by 4 bases and V by 0 bases; bases with no gene match: 1. The CDR3 is 15 amino acids. The CDR3 DNA follows: TGTGCCAGCAGCCAAGATGGGACTAGCGCAGATACGCAGTATTTT. Protein sequence: CASSQDGTSADTQYF.

Worth noting for this clone: Other DNA sequences from this sample encode an identical CDR3 as well. The V call is TRBV12-3 or TRBV12-4, the J call TRBJ2-3; D call uncertain. The V gene lost 3 bases and the J gene lost 1 base, with 5 bases spanning the gap. The CDR3 sequence is 13 residues long. The CDR3 region is CASSLSGTDTQYF. The CDR3 DNA follows: TGTGCCAGCAGTTTGAGTGGCACAGATACGCAGTATTTT.

The rearrangement links TRBV4-3 to TRBJ2-1, with D tentatively TRBD2 (6 bases). The germline V gene has CDR1 LGHNA and CDR2 YSLEER. Trimming took off 3 bases at V and 5 bases at J, with 14 bases between the two ends. CDR3 length: 15 residues. The CDR3 DNA follows: TGCGCCAGCAGCCACGGTACAGGAGGGAACAATGAGCAGTTCTTC. Its protein is CASSHGTGGNNEQFF.

This chain connects TRBV6-5 to TRBJ2-3, with 14 positions matching TRBD2. This CDR3 is built from 14 residues. With 6 bases clipped from V and 7 bases from J, the junction kept 3 bases outside the gene matches. The germline V gene has CDR1 MNHEY and CDR2 SVGAGI. In nucleotides, the CDR3 is TGTGCCAGCAGGACTAGCGGGGGGGCGTATACGCAGTATTTT. Translating gives CASRTSGGAYTQYF.

The chain joins TRBV7-9 to TRBJ2-7, with D possibly TRBD1 on 6 matching bases. V lost 2 bases, J lost 4 bases, and 15 bases lay in between. CDR3 length: 15 residues. Per the germline V gene, CDR1 is SEHNR and CDR2 is FQNEAQ (reference sequence). CDR3: CASSLPRDIVYEQYF. The CDR3 nucleotides read TGTGCCAGCAGCTTACCCCGGGACATCGTATACGAGCAGTACTTC.

J is TRBJ2-4 and V is TRBV24-1; 13 bases line up with TRBD2. The germline CDR1 and CDR2 sequences are KGHDR and SFDVKD. After removal of 7 bases from V and 6 bases from J, the junction contained 5 bases not matched to a gene. This CDR3 contains 15 residues. In DNA, the CDR3 is TGTGCCACCAGAACTAGCGGGGGGGCCTCAAACATTCAGTACTTC. Translation: CATRTSGGASNIQYF.

This chain joins TRBV6-5 and TRBJ1-2, with D possibly matching TRBD1 (5 bases). The CDR3 sequence is 14 residues long. Germline V gene data show CDR1 as MNHEY and CDR2 as SVGAGI. V lost 5 bases and J lost 1, with 11 bases in between. The CDR3 sequence: CASSPARDNYGYTF. CDR3 sequence (DNA): TGTGCCAGCAGTCCCGCCAGGGATAACTATGGCTACACCTTC.

V and J are TRBV5-1 and TRBJ1-2; D call uncertain. The CDR3 loop spans 16 amino acids. With 0 bases removed from V and 6 bases from J, the gap between germline ends came to 18 bases. Germline V gene data show CDR1 as SGHRS and CDR2 as YFSETQ. Written as DNA, the CDR3 is TGCGCCAGCAGCTTGGGGGAGGCCCAAGAAGGGCATGGCTACACCTTC. This gives the protein CASSLGEAQEGHGYTF.

V usage is TRBV4-3 and J usage is TRBJ2-1, with 15 bases that match TRBD2. The germline gives CDR1 LGHNA, CDR2 YSLEER. The CDR3 loop spans 17 amino acids. V trimming: 1 base; J trimming: 6 bases; junction bases outside the gene matches: 4. Here the CDR3 reads CASSQAGLAGGSNEQFF. The CDR3 nucleotides read TGCGCCAGCAGCCAAGCGGGACTAGCGGGGGGCTCCAATGAGCAGTTCTTC.